One T cell receptor beta chain is described in this entry. Other nucleotide sequences in the sample specify the same CDR3. This entry comes from a study of blood T cell repertoires in COVID-19. At the level of the study: From the United States, Italy and Spain came samples of acute and convalescent COVID-19.

This CDR3 comprises 15 residues. Trimming took 0 bases from V and 0 from J, leaving 10 bases between them. The V gene's germline CDR1 is SGDLS and CDR2 YYNGEE. Original handling: Quantification of nucleated cells was approximated via reference gene primer amplification. Profiled with immunoSEQ multiplex PCR; TCRdb holds only in-frame clones, not every one. V and J calls and clone size are those listed in that table; D and trimming were worked out from the DNA. The profile covers 130,000 to 150,000 clones, with roughly four fifths appearing a single time and roughly 13% taken by the ten largest. This clonotype was obtained from a man at least 80 years old with acute or convalescent COVID-19. Sequencing input: peripheral blood. The chain combines TRBV9 with TRBJ2-7; D is unclear. This chain's CDR3 is CASSVGRLSSYEQYF. The DNA for the CDR3 is TGTGCCAGCAGCGTAGGGCGGCTAAGCTCCTACGAGCAGTACTTC.